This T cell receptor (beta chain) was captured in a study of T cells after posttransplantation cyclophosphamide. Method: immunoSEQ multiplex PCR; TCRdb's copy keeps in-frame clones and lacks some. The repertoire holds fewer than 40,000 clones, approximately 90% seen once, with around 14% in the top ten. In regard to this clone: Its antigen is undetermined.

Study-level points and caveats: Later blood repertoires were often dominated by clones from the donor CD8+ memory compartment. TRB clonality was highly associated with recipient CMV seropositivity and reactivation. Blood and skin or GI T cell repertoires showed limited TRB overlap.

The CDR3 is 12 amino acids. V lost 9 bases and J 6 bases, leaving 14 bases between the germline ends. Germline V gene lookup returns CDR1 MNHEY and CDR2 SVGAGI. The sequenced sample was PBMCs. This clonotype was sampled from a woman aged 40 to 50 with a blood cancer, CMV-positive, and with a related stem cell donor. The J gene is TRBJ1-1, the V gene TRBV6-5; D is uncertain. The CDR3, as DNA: TGTGCCAGTGATCGATCCTACTCTGAAGCTTTCTTT. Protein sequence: CASDRSYSEAFF.